These 15 T cell receptor beta chains share one sample of origin, sequenced in a study of CD8+CD57+ T cells in acquired aplastic anemia. TCR beta VDJ and CDR3 profiles were obtained from a genomic DNA template. TCRdb processed the reads anew with MiXCR; each CDR3 protein has one entry. The top ten clones hold 35% to 50% of a sample with 150,000 to 200,000 distinct CDR3 sequences, about three fifths of them seen once. The sample consisted of sorted CD4+, CD8+, or CD8+CD57+ T cells (not recorded which) from PBMCs. These receptors were collected from a human donor in good health.

This clonotype was seen only once. The chain recombines TRBV7-9 with TRBJ1-1; no reliable D call. This CDR3 has 11 amino acids. Deletions cut 7 bases from V and 1 base from J, with 4 bases between. CDR1 and CDR2 from the germline V gene are SEHNR and FQNEAQ (reference sequence). The CDR3 DNA reads as TGTGCCAGCAAATCGAACACTGAAGCTTTCTTT. This gives the protein CASKSNTEAFF.

Many counts were recorded for this clonotype. The CDR3 region is CASTKERETQYF. Written as DNA, the CDR3 is TGTGCCAGCACCAAAGAACGAGAGACCCAGTACTTC. The chain joins TRBV7-6 to TRBJ2-5; D gene ambiguous. V was trimmed by 7 bases and J by 4 bases, leaving 10 bases between them. Germline CDR1 and CDR2: SGHVS and FNYEAQ. The CDR3 sequence is 12 residues long.

This chain uses TRBV29-1 with TRBJ1-1, with 9 bases lining up with TRBD1. Germline CDR1 SQVTM, CDR2 ANQGSEA. The CDR3 spans 14 residues. After removal of 2 bases from V and 10 bases from J, the junction contained 11 bases not matched to a gene. The CDR3 coding sequence is TGCAGCGTTGAACGGGGGACAGGGATAATGGGAGCTTTCTTT. Protein product: CSVERGTGIMGAFF.

The chain couples TRBV12-3 or TRBV12-4 to TRBJ1-6; 9 bases are shared with TRBD1. V lost 6 bases to trimming and J lost 10 bases; unmatched junction nucleotides: 7. This CDR3 is built from 14 residues. The CDR3 DNA follows: TGTGCCAGCAGCCAGGGACAGGGTAACTCACCCCTCCACTTT. Its translation: CASSQGQGNSPLHF.

This clonotype came up many times. This chain links TRBV6-5 with TRBJ1-2, with D maybe TRBD1 (5 bases). Trimming took 2 bases from V and 2 from J, leaving 9 bases between them. Germline CDR1 and CDR2: MNHEY and SVGAGI. CDR3 size: 14 residues. CDR3 region: CASSYGTGNYGYTF. In DNA form, the CDR3 reads TGTGCCAGCAGTTACGGGACCGGGAACTATGGCTACACCTTC.

The J gene is TRBJ1-4, the V gene TRBV29-1, with D perhaps TRBD1 (5 bases). This CDR3 has 14 amino acids. V lost 0 bases and J 8 bases, leaving 13 bases between the germline ends. Looked up from germline, CDR1 is SQVTM and CDR2 is ANQGSEA. The CDR3 region is CSVEETGVKEKLFF. The CDR3 DNA is TGCAGCGTTGAAGAAACAGGAGTTAAGGAAAAACTGTTTTTT.

V usage is TRBV7-9 and J usage is TRBJ2-7; 9 bases agree with TRBD1. Germline V gene data show CDR1 as SEHNR and CDR2 as FQNEAQ (reference sequence). V gave up 4 bases and J gave up 0 bases; unmatched junction bases: 4. CDR3 length: 15 residues. The CDR3 bases are TGTGCCAGCAGCTCCCGGGACAGGGACTCCTACGAGCAGTACTTC. The encoded protein is CASSSRDRDSYEQYF.

V and J are TRBV7-9 and TRBJ2-2; D is perhaps TRBD2 (6 bases). Per the germline V gene, CDR1 is SEHNR and CDR2 is FQNEAQ (reference sequence). CDR3 length equals 16 residues. Trimming left V 0 bases short and J 4 bases short, with 12 bases between. The CDR3 nucleotides are TGTGCCAGCAGCTTAGCGGAGGGGAGATTCACCGGGGAGCTGTTTTTT. It encodes CASSLAEGRFTGELFF.

Ten or more counts support this clonotype. The chain carries TRBV20-1 and TRBJ2-1; 7 nucleotides match TRBD1. This CDR3 is 20 amino acids long. V lost 2 bases, J lost 0 bases, and 19 bases stayed unmatched. Germline CDR1 and CDR2: DFQATT and SNEGSKA (reference sequence). The chain's CDR3 is CSARRYRTGAGPSSYNEQFF. In DNA, the CDR3 is TGCAGTGCTAGACGATACCGAACAGGGGCAGGCCCGAGCTCCTACAATGAGCAGTTCTTC.

For the CDR3, the DNA is TGTGCCAGCAGTTTCAATCTAGGGGAGCAGTACTTC. Its translation is CASSFNLGEQYF. This sequence joins TRBV12-3 or TRBV12-4 and TRBJ2-7; D is unresolved. Trimming shortened V by 3 bases and J by 7 bases, and 10 bases separated the two germline ends. This CDR3 is 12 amino acids long.

The V and J genes are TRBV7-2 and TRBJ2-7, with D unresolved. The germline V gene encodes CDR1 SGHTA and CDR2 FQGNSA. The CDR3 runs to 13 residues. Trimming took 1 base from V and 4 from J, leaving 8 bases between them. The CDR3, as DNA: TGTGCCAGCAGCTTAGAATTAGCTTACGAGCAGTACTTC. Residues: CASSLELAYEQYF.

The chain is built from TRBV7-9 and TRBJ2-6, with 11 positions matching TRBD1. Trimming removed 7 bases from V and 1 base from J; junction bases left unmatched: 12. Germline loops: CDR1 SEHNR, CDR2 FQNEAQ (reference sequence). The CDR3 length is 19 residues. The CDR3 loop is CASTRLAGQGVSGANVLTF. In nucleotides, the CDR3 is TGTGCCAGCACCCGTCTAGCGGGACAGGGGGTTTCTGGGGCCAACGTCCTGACTTTC.

Only one count was recorded for this clonotype. The J gene is TRBJ1-1, the V gene TRBV2; D is perhaps TRBD1 (5 bases). The CDR3 is 12 amino acids. The germline gives CDR1 SNHLY, CDR2 FYNNEI. The V gene lost 5 bases and the J gene lost 5 bases, with 9 bases spanning the gap. In nucleotides, the CDR3 is TGTGCCAGCAGTCACGCAGGGACTGAAGCTTTCTTT. Translation gives CASSHAGTEAFF. Drawing the rest from reference TRBV2 and TRBJ1-1, the complete variable domain is EPEVTQTPSHQVTQMGQEVILRCVPISNHLYFYWYRQILGQKVEFLVSFYNNEISEKSEIFDDQFSVERPDGSNFTLKIRSTKLEDSAMYFCASSHAGTEAFFGQGTRLTVV.

This sequence joins TRBV15 and TRBJ2-2; a weak D match, TRBD1 (5 bases). Germline V lookup: CDR1 LNHNV, CDR2 YYDKDF (reference sequence). The CDR3 totals 14 residues. The ends were cut back, 2 bases at V and 4 bases at J, with 8 bases in the middle. The CDR3 is CATSRRQPTGELFF. The CDR3 DNA reads as TGTGCCACCAGCAGACGACAGCCCACCGGGGAGCTGTTTTTT.

V gene TRBV7-2 combines with J gene TRBJ2-3; TRBD2 agrees at 8 bases. V was clipped by 8 bases and J by 1 base; unmatched bases: 2. The CDR3 totals 13 residues. CDR1 and CDR2 from the germline V gene are SGHTA and FQGNSA. The CDR3 DNA reads TGTGCCAGCGTCGGGGGGGGCACAGATACGCAGTATTTT. This sequence encodes CASVGGGTDTQYF.